A single sample gave rise to the 30 T cell receptor beta chains below, sequenced in a study of sequential checkpoint blockade in melanoma. Treatment reported: randomized to nivolumab then ipilimumab (arm A) or the reverse (arm B). Here immunoSEQ multiplex PCR was the method, and the copy in TCRdb shows in-frame clones only, minus some. This repertoire shows some 9,300 clones, less than 85% found once; its top ten account for under 65%. Sample: CD8+ T cells sorted from blood (inferred from file names), taken from a patient given nivolumab and ipilimumab in sequence. The receptors shown here come from a human donor with melanoma.

The chain carries TRBV7-9 and TRBJ2-7; no clear D. V was trimmed by 3 bases and J by 0 bases, leaving 9 bases between them. Germline V gene lookup returns CDR1 SEHNR and CDR2 FQNEAQ (reference sequence). This CDR3 is 14 amino acids long. CDR3: CASSFLDNSYEQYF. The CDR3, as DNA: TGTGCCAGCAGCTTCTTAGACAACTCCTACGAGCAGTACTTC.

The genes are TRBV11-3 and TRBJ2-7, with 7 bases that match TRBD1. With V trimmed by 1 base and J by 4 bases, 7 bases remained unmatched. Germline assignment: CDR1 SGHNT and CDR2 YENEEA. This CDR3 spans 15 amino acids. CDR3 bases: TGTGCCAGCAGCTTAGCTGGGGGACAGCCTTACGAGCAGTACTTC. This codes for CASSLAGGQPYEQYF.

The chain combines TRBV7-2 with TRBJ2-7; D perhaps matches TRBD2 (6 bases). The CDR3 is made up of 13 amino acids. The V gene's germline CDR1 is SGHTA and CDR2 FQGNSA. The germline V and J ends were trimmed by 1 base and 6 bases, with 10 bases remaining between them. The CDR3 region has the DNA TGTGCCAGCAGCTTAGTAGGAGGGGCCGAGCAGTACTTC. This sequence encodes CASSLVGGAEQYF.

There are many counts of this clone. A far larger clone is off by one base, so a read error is likely. Other nucleotide sequences in the sample specify the same CDR3. The chain joins TRBV5-8 to TRBJ1-1; D may be TRBD1 (6 bases). Per the germline V gene, CDR1 is SGHTS and CDR2 is YDEGEE. This CDR3 spans 17 amino acids. Trimming stripped 5 bases from V and 4 bases from J, with 24 bases between. CDR3 residues: CASRYSTITGMGTEAFF. For the CDR3, the DNA is TGTGCCAGCAGATACTCGACTATAACAGGGATGGGCACTGAAGCTTTCTTT.

This clone was seen only a few times. This sequence joins TRBV27 and TRBJ2-7; D may be TRBD2 (6 bases). The CDR3 extends over 11 amino acids. Germline CDR1 MNHEY, CDR2 SMNVEV (reference sequence). Trimming took off 8 bases at V and 3 bases at J, with 8 bases between the two ends. CDR3 loop: CASAGGYEQYF. The CDR3 DNA reads as TGTGCCAGCGCCGGGGGCTACGAGCAGTACTTC.

This chain connects TRBV7-9 to TRBJ1-2, with D unresolved. The ends were cut back, 5 bases at V and 7 bases at J, with 14 bases in the middle. The CDR3 covers 13 residues. Germline V gives CDR1 SEHNR, CDR2 FQNEAQ (reference sequence). CDR3 residues: CASSTFRGGGYTF. The CDR3, as DNA: TGTGCCAGCAGCACGTTCCGCGGAGGTGGCTACACCTTC. Drawing the rest from reference TRBV7-9 and TRBJ1-2, the complete variable domain is DTGVSQNPRHKITKRGQNVTFRCDPISEHNRLYWYRQTLGQGPEFLTYFQNEAQLEKSRLLSDRFSAERPKGSFSTLEIQRTEQGDSAMYLCASSTFRGGGYTFGSGTRLTVV.

The rearrangement links TRBV5-8 to TRBJ2-7, with a weak D call TRBD1 (8 bases). This CDR3 is 17 amino acids long. Trimming took 3 bases from V and 2 from J, leaving 21 bases between them. Germline V gives CDR1 SGHTS, CDR2 YDEGEE. CDR3 bases: TGTGCCAGCAGCTCCTCCGGGAGGCAGGGGGCCCCCTACGAGCAGTACTTC. Its translation: CASSSSGRQGAPYEQYF.

The DNA of the CDR3 is TGTGCCAGCAGCCCTCGACAGGGGGGTCAGCCCCAGCATTTT. Translated: CASSPRQGGQPQHF. J is TRBJ1-5 and V is TRBV9; TRBD1 matches at 9 bases. The ends lost 4 bases at V and 6 bases at J; junction bases unmatched: 5. This CDR3 is built from 14 residues. Germline V CDR1 and CDR2: SGDLS, YYNGEE.

This chain joins TRBV4-3 and TRBJ2-7, with D perhaps matching TRBD1 (6 bases). This CDR3 has 16 amino acids. Trimming took off 0 bases at V and 5 bases at J, with 17 bases between the two ends. Germline CDR1 reads LGHNA; CDR2 reads YSLEER. The CDR3 here is CASSQDGGGHFNEQYF. The CDR3 DNA reads TGCGCCAGCAGCCAAGATGGTGGGGGCCACTTTAACGAGCAGTACTTC.

This chain links TRBV5-8 with TRBJ1-2, with D perhaps matching TRBD1 (6 bases). The CDR3 contains 18 residues. V gave up 4 bases and J gave up 2 bases, with 24 bases separating them. CDR1 and CDR2 from the germline V gene are SGHTS and YDEGEE. The CDR3 region is CASSQEPGALPNNYGYTF. The DNA for the CDR3 is TGTGCCAGCAGCCAAGAGCCAGGGGCGCTCCCCAACAACTATGGCTACACCTTC.

The gene calls are TRBV4-2 and TRBJ2-1; D gene ambiguous. V shed 0 bases and J shed 4 bases, with 10 bases lying between them. The CDR3 spans 15 residues. The germline V gene has CDR1 LGHNA and CDR2 YNFKEQ. The CDR3 is CASSQDPGGYNEQFF. The CDR3 bases are TGTGCCAGCAGCCAAGATCCCGGCGGTTACAATGAGCAGTTCTTC.

A few counts support this clone. The rearrangement joins TRBV5-5 to TRBJ1-6; the D is unclear. CDR1 is SGHKS, CDR2 YYEKEE, per germline (reference sequence). The ends were cut back, 2 bases at V and 3 bases at J, with 9 bases in the middle. The CDR3 loop spans 15 amino acids. CDR3 protein: CASSLEGLYNSPLHF. For the CDR3, the DNA is TGTGCCAGCAGCTTAGAGGGTCTCTATAATTCACCCCTCCACTTT.

The chain recombines TRBV2 with TRBJ2-7; the match to TRBD1 covers 7 bases. The germline gives CDR1 SNHLY, CDR2 FYNNEI. This CDR3 comprises 15 residues. V lost 4 bases to trimming and J lost 3 bases; unmatched junction nucleotides: 9. The CDR3 reads CASSGQGIGYYEQYF. DNA for the CDR3: TGTGCCAGCAGTGGACAGGGTATCGGGTACTACGAGCAGTACTTC. Together with reference TRBV2 and TRBJ2-7, the CDR3 gives the full variable domain: EPEVTQTPSHQVTQMGQEVILRCVPISNHLYFYWYRQILGQKVEFLVSFYNNEISEKSEIFDDQFSVERPDGSNFTLKIRSTKLEDSAMYFCASSGQGIGYYEQYFGPGTRLTVT.

This clone was seen once. The chain couples TRBV5-8 to TRBJ2-7, with D perhaps TRBD1 (5 bases). Germline CDR1 and CDR2: SGHTS and YDEGEE. V lost 4 bases to trimming and J lost 1 base, with 9 bases between them. The CDR3 sequence is 13 residues long. Written as DNA, the CDR3 is TGTGCCAGCAGCCAGGGCGGATCCTACGAGCAGTACTTC. It codes for CASSQGGSYEQYF. The full variable domain, in which reference TRBV5-8 and TRBJ2-7 provide the parts outside the CDR3, is EAGVTQSPTHLIKTRGQQATLRCSPISGHTSVYWYQQALGLGLQFLLWYDEGEERNRGNFPPRFSGRQFPNYSSELNVNALELEDSALYLCASSQGGSYEQYFGPGTRLTVT.

V gene TRBV28 combines with J gene TRBJ1-1; D may be TRBD1 (5 bases). The CDR3 extends over 13 amino acids. Germline loops: CDR1 MDHEN, CDR2 SYDVKM. The V end lost 5 bases, the J end lost 1 base, and 8 bases lay between the germline ends. CDR3 in DNA: TGTGCCAGCAGTCCCACAGGGAACACTGAAGCTTTCTTT. It translates to CASSPTGNTEAFF. Full variable domain (missing parts from reference TRBV28 and TRBJ1-1): DVKVTQSSRYLVKRTGEKVFLECVQDMDHENMFWYRQDPGLGLRLIYFSYDVKMKEKGDIPEGYSVSREKKERFSLILESASTNQTSMYLCASSPTGNTEAFFGQGTRLTVV.

This clone was seen a single time. The chain combines TRBV27 with TRBJ2-1; 15 bases match TRBD2. Trimming cost V 5 bases and J 5 bases; bases outside gene matches: 4. In germline, CDR1 is MNHEY, CDR2 SMNVEV (reference sequence). The CDR3 loop spans 16 amino acids. The CDR3 DNA reads as TGTGCCAGCAGTCCGGGACTAGCGGGGGGCAACAATGAGCAGTTCTTC. As protein: CASSPGLAGGNNEQFF.

The rearrangement links TRBV5-6 to TRBJ1-6; D is unclear. There are 13 residues in the CDR3. Trimming stripped 2 bases from V and 14 bases from J, with 14 bases between. CDR1 SGHDT and CDR2 YYEEEE come from the germline V gene. CDR3 nucleotides: TGTGCCAGCAGCTTAAAGGAAGGGAGGGCCCTCCACTTT. It translates to CASSLKEGRALHF.

CDR3 sequence: CASSPESGLGSPLHF. CDR3 nucleotide sequence: TGTGCCAGCAGCCCCGAAAGCGGGTTAGGTTCACCCCTCCACTTT. The chain has TRBV5-8 and TRBJ1-6; no firm D call. Germline CDR1 and CDR2: SGHTS and YDEGEE. V shed 4 bases and J shed 9 bases, with 17 bases lying between them. The CDR3 is made up of 15 amino acids.

The chain couples TRBV7-8 to TRBJ2-6; 7 bases fit TRBD1. Trimming took 2 bases from V and 4 from J; bases not matched to a gene: 11. Germline V gene lookup returns CDR1 SGHVS and CDR2 FQNEAQ. This CDR3 spans 18 amino acids. The CDR3 loop is CASSLYFGTAAGANVLTF. CDR3 in DNA: TGTGCCAGCAGCTTATACTTTGGGACAGCGGCCGGGGCCAACGTCCTGACTTTC. Looking up the rest from reference TRBV7-8 and TRBJ2-6 gives the full variable domain: GAGVSQSPRYKVAKRGQDVALRCDPISGHVSLFWYQQALGQGPEFLTYFQNEAQLDKSGLPSDRFFAERPEGSVSTLKIQRTQQEDSAVYLCASSLYFGTAAGANVLTFGAGSRLTVL.

The chain combines TRBV19 with TRBJ1-6; D is unresolved. CDR3 size: 13 residues. Trimming removed 3 bases at V and 7 bases at J, with 7 bases between. Per germline, CDR1 LNHDA and CDR2 SQIVND (reference sequence). This chain's CDR3 is CASSIGGNSPLHF. The CDR3 DNA is TGTGCCAGTAGTATCGGAGGGAATTCACCCCTCCACTTT. Using reference TRBV19 and TRBJ1-6 for the parts outside the CDR3, the full variable domain is DGGITQSPKYLFRKEGQNVTLSCEQNLNHDAMYWYRQDPGQGLRLIYYSQIVNDFQKGDIAEGYSVSREKKESFPLTVTSAQKNPTAFYLCASSIGGNSPLHFGNGTRLTVT.

CDR3 nucleotides: TGCGCCAGCAGCCATGGCAGCGGGGCTGGAAACACCATATATTTT. It is translated as CASSHGSGAGNTIYF. The V call is TRBV4-3, the J call TRBJ1-3; no firm D call. The V gene's germline CDR1 is LGHNA and CDR2 YSLEER. The CDR3 is 15 amino acids. V gave up 3 bases and J gave up 2 bases, with 11 bases separating them.

The chain recombines TRBV27 with TRBJ2-7; the match to TRBD1 covers 8 bases. This CDR3 is built from 16 residues. The germline V gene encodes CDR1 MNHEY and CDR2 SMNVEV (reference sequence). Losses at the gene ends were 3 bases for V and 1 base for J; bases not matched to a gene: 8. The CDR3 region is CASSFWAGGQSYEQYF. The CDR3 DNA is TGTGCCAGCAGTTTCTGGGCAGGGGGCCAATCCTACGAGCAGTACTTC.

This chain uses TRBV7-2 with TRBJ2-7, with D tentatively TRBD2 (6 bases). V shed 5 bases and J shed 1 base, with 12 bases lying between them. Per germline, CDR1 SGHTA and CDR2 FQGNSA. The length of the CDR3 is 14 residues. As DNA, the CDR3 is TGTGCCAGCAGCATGGGACTGAGATCCTACGAGCAGTACTTC. As protein: CASSMGLRSYEQYF.

V usage is TRBV29-1 and J usage is TRBJ2-7; 7 bases are shared with TRBD1. J was trimmed by 2 bases and V by 4 bases; bases with no gene match: 5. This CDR3 comprises 13 residues. Germline V gene data show CDR1 as SQVTM and CDR2 as ANQGSEA. The CDR3 here is CSVGSQGAYEQYF. The CDR3 DNA reads TGCAGCGTTGGCTCGCAGGGGGCCTACGAGCAGTACTTC.

This chain links TRBV4-3 with TRBJ1-2; 8 bases align to TRBD1. CDR3 size: 15 residues. V dropped 3 bases and J dropped 4; count of bases not matched to a gene: 7. The germline V gene has CDR1 LGHNA and CDR2 YSLEER. CDR3 in amino acids: CASSQDRTGGYGYTF. The CDR3 coding sequence is TGCGCCAGCAGCCAGGACAGAACAGGGGGCTATGGCTACACCTTC.

Of note for this clone: One end of the junction does not line up with germline, which may come from a read error. The chain is built from TRBV7-3 and TRBJ2-1; 8 positions match TRBD2. This CDR3 is built from 15 residues. The germline V gene encodes CDR1 SGHTA and CDR2 FQGTGA. The CDR3 reads CASSQEPDPGGEQFF. In DNA, the CDR3 is TGCGCCAGCAGCCAAGAACCGGACCCGGGAGGGGAGCAGTTCTTC.

The chain recombines TRBV28 with TRBJ2-7; D might be TRBD2 (5 bases). V was cut by 3 bases and J by 2 bases, with 11 bases left in between. The CDR3 runs 14 residues. Germline-derived CDR1 and CDR2 are MDHEN and SYDVKM. CDR3 bases: TGTGCCAGCAGTTTCCGGGGTCGTGCCTACGAGCAGTACTTC. Its protein product is CASSFRGRAYEQYF.

CDR3 protein: CASSLIGQGHEQYF. CDR3 DNA sequence: TGTGCCAGCAGTTTAATCGGCCAGGGGCACGAGCAGTACTTC. The chain is built from TRBV28 and TRBJ2-7, with D possibly TRBD1 on 6 matching bases. Germline assignment: CDR1 MDHEN and CDR2 SYDVKM. The CDR3 length is 14 residues. Trimming shortened V by 2 bases and J by 5 bases, and 13 bases separated the two germline ends.

This clone has more than one count but fewer than ten. The chain is built from TRBV7-9 and TRBJ2-7, with TRBD1 matching 7 bases. Unmatched junction bases numbered 6, after V lost 5 bases and J lost 2 bases. Germline V gene lookup returns CDR1 SEHNR and CDR2 FQNEAQ (reference sequence). This CDR3 region has 14 residues. The CDR3 DNA is TGTGCCAGCAGCCCTAGACAGGGACCCTACGAGCAGTACTTC. It is translated as CASSPRQGPYEQYF.

V gene TRBV5-5 combines with J gene TRBJ2-7, with D perhaps matching TRBD2 (6 bases). Germline assignment: CDR1 SGHKS and CDR2 YYEKEE (reference sequence). The CDR3 is 14 amino acids. The V and J ends lost 0 bases and 5 bases respectively, with 12 bases between them. The CDR3 sequence is CASSLGRGSNEQYF. CDR3 bases: TGTGCCAGCAGCTTGGGTCGGGGGTCTAACGAGCAGTACTTC.